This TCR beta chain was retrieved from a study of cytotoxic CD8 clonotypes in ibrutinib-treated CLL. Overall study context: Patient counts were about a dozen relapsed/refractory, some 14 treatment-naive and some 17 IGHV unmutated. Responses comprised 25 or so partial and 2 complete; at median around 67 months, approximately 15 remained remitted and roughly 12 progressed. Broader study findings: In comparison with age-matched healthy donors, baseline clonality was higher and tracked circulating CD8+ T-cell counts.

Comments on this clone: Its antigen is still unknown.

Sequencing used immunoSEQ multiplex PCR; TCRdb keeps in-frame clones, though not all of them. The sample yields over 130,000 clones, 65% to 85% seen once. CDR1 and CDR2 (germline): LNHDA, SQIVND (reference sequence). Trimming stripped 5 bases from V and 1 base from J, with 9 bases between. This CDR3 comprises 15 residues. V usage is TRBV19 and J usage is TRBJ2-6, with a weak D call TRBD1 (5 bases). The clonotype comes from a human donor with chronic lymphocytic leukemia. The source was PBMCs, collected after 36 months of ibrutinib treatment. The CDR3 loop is CASSLAGSGANVLTF. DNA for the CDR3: TGTGCCAGTAGTCTGGCAGGGTCTGGGGCCAACGTCCTGACTTTC.